This TCR beta chain was profiled in a study of T-cell reconstitution after alpha-beta-depleted transplantation in children. The table lists this clonotype with many counts. A library of TCRbeta sequences, prepared with unique molecular identifiers, was generated. A single record per CDR3 protein comes from TCRdb applying MiXCR to the PCR reads. This table holds hundreds of thousands of distinct CDR3 sequences, around 16% found once. The CDR3 is 13 amino acids. Deletions cut 4 bases from V and 2 bases from J, with 3 bases between. Per the germline V gene, CDR1 is SGHTA and CDR2 is FQGNSA. The source of this sequence is a human donor who donated a stem cell graft to a child with acute myeloid leukemia. This material consisted of PBMCs from the stem cell graft donor, taken from the stem cell graft. V is TRBV7-2 and J is TRBJ1-6; D not resolved. CDR3 DNA: TGTGCCAGCAGCTGGACCTATAATTCACCCCTCCACTTT. It yields the protein CASSWTYNSPLHF. Full variable domain (remainder filled in from reference TRBV7-2 and TRBJ1-6): GAGVSQSPSNKVTEKGKDVELRCDPISGHTALYWYRQSLGQGLEFLIYFQGNSAPDKSGLPSDRFSAERTGGSVSTLTIQRTQQEDSAVYLCASSWTYNSPLHFGNGTRLTVT.